These T cell receptor beta chains were read from a single sample in a study of T cell changes during pregnancy in multiple sclerosis. Measured with immunoSEQ multiplex PCR; TCRdb has only the in-frame clones, and not every one. Of approximately 22,000 clones in the sample, more than 70% are singletons; the top ten hold over 0.65%. Material: CD4+ T cells from peripheral blood mononuclear cells, obtained in the first trimester of pregnancy. These receptors all come from a female donor in good health, enrolled as a control in a pregnancy study. Both conserved end residues are part of each CDR3. The order of the fields is V gene, clone size, J gene, D gene, CDR3 protein, CDR3 DNA. The D gene is left open where the match is weak. Expanded clones are given a class, and other clones once, few, many or no size at all.

TRBV7-2	once	TRBJ2-1	-	CASRPTGVNEQFF	TGTGCCAGCAGGCCTACAGGAGTCAATGAGCAGTTCTTC
TRBV7-8	-	TRBJ1-5	TRBD1	CASSTGQGRDQPQHF	TGTGCCAGCAGCACCGGACAGGGGCGCGATCAGCCCCAGCATTTT
TRBV5-1	-	TRBJ2-3	-	CASSLAGTDTQYF	TGCGCCAGCAGCTTGGCCGGCACAGATACGCAGTATTTT
TRBV5-1	-	TRBJ2-1	TRBD2	CASSYGTSGGYNEQFF	TGCGCCAGCAGCTATGGGACTAGCGGGGGGTACAATGAGCAGTTCTTC
TRBV4-2	-	TRBJ2-7	TRBD2	CASSQLAGGLTYEQYF	TGTGCCAGCAGCCAGCTAGCGGGGGGGCTTACCTACGAGCAGTACTTC
TRBV7-6	-	TRBJ2-7	TRBD1	CASSIGQGGVYEQYF	TGTGCCAGCAGCATCGGACAGGGGGGTGTCTACGAGCAGTACTTC
TRBV10-3	-	TRBJ2-1	TRBD2	CAIRLAGENEQFF	TGTGCCATCAGACTAGCGGGGGAGAATGAGCAGTTCTTC
TRBV6-1	-	TRBJ1-5	-	CASSADRLNQPQHF	TGTGCCAGCAGCGCAGACAGACTCAATCAGCCCCAGCATTTT
TRBV5-1	-	TRBJ1-2	-	CASRLRGGYGYTF	TGCGCCAGCAGGCTCAGGGGCGGCTATGGCTACACCTTC
TRBV9	-	TRBJ2-1	TRBD2	CASSVGTSGGAGQFF	TGTGCCAGCAGCGTGGGGACTAGCGGGGGGGCCGGGCAGTTCTTC
TRBV29-1	-	TRBJ2-1	TRBD2	CSAPSGASSYNEQFF	TGCAGCGCTCCCAGCGGGGCGAGCTCCTACAATGAGCAGTTCTTC
TRBV2	-	TRBJ2-1	-	CASSAPLGGIEQFF	TGTGCCAGCAGTGCCCCCCTAGGAGGCATTGAGCAGTTCTTC
TRBV18	-	TRBJ2-7	TRBD1	CASSPGTGGAYEQYF	TGTGCCAGCTCACCTGGGACAGGGGGGGCCTACGAGCAGTACTTC
TRBV6-7	-	TRBJ2-1	-	CAGWGPGSYNEQFF	TGTGCCGGGTGGGGGCCGGGTTCCTACAATGAGCAGTTCTTC
TRBV5-4	once	TRBJ2-2	-	CASSRNQAASGELFF	TGTGCCAGCAGCCGAAATCAAGCGGCCTCCGGGGAGCTGTTTTTT
TRBV27	-	TRBJ1-1	-	CASSLLVQGNVNTEAFF	TGTGCCAGCAGTTTATTAGTCCAGGGGAACGTGAACACTGAAGCTTTCTTT
TRBV6-5	-	TRBJ2-7	TRBD2	CASSPSGEQRYEQYF	TGTGCCAGCAGTCCAAGCGGGGAACAACGCTACGAGCAGTACTTC
TRBV6-5	-	TRBJ2-1	TRBD2	CASSYSGLAGGNEQFF	TGTGCCAGCAGTTACTCTGGACTAGCGGGGGGTAATGAGCAGTTCTTC
TRBV2	-	TRBJ2-1	-	CASSLEVQGEQFF	TGTGCCAGCAGCCTAGAAGTCCAGGGAGAGCAGTTCTTC
TRBV7-8	once	TRBJ1-3	-	CASSLFRGHTIYF	TGTGCCAGCAGCTTATTTAGGGGCCACACCATATATTTT
TRBV6-5	-	TRBJ1-3	-	CASRPSGVGGNTIYF	TGTGCCAGCAGGCCAAGCGGGGTCGGGGGAAACACCATATATTTT
TRBV7-2	once	TRBJ1-4	TRBD1	CASSSRQGRKLFF	TGTGCCAGCAGCTCGAGACAGGGGAGAAAACTGTTTTTT
TRBV5-4	-	TRBJ2-5	-	CASSFPAAVQETQYF	TGTGCCAGCAGCTTCCCGGCGGCAGTCCAAGAGACCCAGTACTTC
TRBV4-1	-	TRBJ2-3	-	CASSQQGSDTQYF	TGCGCCAGCAGCCAACAGGGGAGCGATACGCAGTATTTT
TRBV2	-	TRBJ2-1	-	CASTQTRSGHEQFF	TGTGCCAGCACGCAAACGAGGAGCGGGCATGAGCAGTTCTTC
TRBV2	-	TRBJ1-5	TRBD1	CASSRDSFNQPQHF	TGTGCCAGCAGTCGGGACAGCTTCAATCAGCCCCAGCATTTT
TRBV28	-	TRBJ1-3	-	CASSPAGARNTIYF	TGTGCCAGCAGCCCAGCGGGGGCAAGAAACACCATATATTTT
TRBV28	-	TRBJ1-5	-	CASSFSSYNQPQHF	TGTGCCAGCAGTTTTTCCAGTTACAATCAGCCCCAGCATTTT
TRBV11-3	-	TRBJ2-1	-	CASSLARYSEQFF	TGTGCCAGCAGCTTAGCACGTTACAGCGAGCAGTTCTTC
TRBV7-6	-	TRBJ1-5	-	CASSLSGAYNQPQHF	TGTGCCAGCAGCTTATCAGGGGCTTATAATCAGCCCCAGCATTTT
TRBV18	-	TRBJ2-7	-	CASSPRDTSYEQYF	TGTGCCAGCTCACCAAGAGACACCTCCTACGAGCAGTACTTC
TRBV10-3	-	TRBJ1-2	-	CAISDGTPSNYGYTF	TGTGCCATCAGTGATGGGACACCCTCAAACTATGGCTACACCTTC
TRBV7-2	-	TRBJ2-5	TRBD2	CASSPREGGTQYF	TGTGCCAGCAGCCCACGGGAGGGGGGGACCCAGTACTTC
TRBV12-5	-	TRBJ2-1	TRBD1	CASGPGQGRDEQFF	TGTGCTAGTGGCCCGGGACAGGGTCGGGATGAGCAGTTCTTC
TRBV7-8	-	TRBJ1-2	TRBD1	CASSSAVTGGGYTF	TGTGCCAGCAGCTCGGCAGTTACAGGGGGTGGCTACACCTTC
TRBV16	-	TRBJ1-4	-	CASSQSRGEKLFF	TGTGCCAGCAGCCAATCGCGGGGTGAAAAACTGTTTTTT
TRBV7-9	once	TRBJ1-5	-	CASSPTGQDQPQHF	TGTGCCAGCAGCCCCACGGGACAAGATCAGCCCCAGCATTTT
TRBV10-2	-	TRBJ2-5	TRBD2	CASSDGGLGTQETQYF	TGCGCCAGCAGTGACGGGGGACTAGGGACTCAAGAGACCCAGTACTTC
TRBV18	-	TRBJ2-1	TRBD2	CASSPELAKGNEQFF	TGTGCCAGCTCACCAGAACTAGCGAAGGGCAATGAGCAGTTCTTC
TRBV5-1	-	TRBJ1-2	TRBD1	CASSSSGQGNYGYTF	TGCGCCAGCAGCTCCTCGGGACAGGGTAACTATGGCTACACCTTC
TRBV30	once	TRBJ2-1	TRBD1	CAYGQGAYNEQFF	TGTGCCTATGGACAGGGGGCCTACAATGAGCAGTTCTTC
TRBV29-1	-	TRBJ2-2	-	CSVRVGGTGELFF	TGCAGCGTTCGAGTGGGGGGCACCGGGGAGCTGTTTTTT
TRBV7-9	-	TRBJ1-4	-	CASSRPGVGEKLFF	TGTGCCAGCAGCCGTCCAGGGGTCGGAGAAAAACTGTTTTTT
TRBV2	-	TRBJ1-6	-	CASSLGGGGNSPLHF	TGTGCCAGCAGCTTGGGGGGTGGAGGGAATTCACCCCTCCACTTT
TRBV27	once	TRBJ2-1	TRBD1	CASSFKSMNLPGQRSEQFF	TGTGCCAGCAGTTTCAAAAGCATGAACCTTCCGGGACAGCGGAGCGAGCAGTTCTTC
TRBV2	-	TRBJ2-7	TRBD2	CASRIIGEGSYEQYF	TGTGCCAGCAGAATAATAGGGGAGGGATCCTACGAGCAGTACTTC
TRBV18	-	TRBJ2-2	TRBD2	CASSPRELAGSNTGELFF	TGTGCCAGCTCACCACGTGAACTAGCGGGATCGAACACCGGGGAGCTGTTTTTT
TRBV10-1	-	TRBJ1-1	TRBD1	CASSRDSKNTEAFF	TGCGCCAGCAGCCGGGACAGTAAGAACACTGAAGCTTTCTTT